Sequencing of this TCR beta chain was carried out in a study of cytomegalovirus exposure and HLA in healthy donors. The primer mix had 60 Vbeta and 13 Jbeta primers. Here immunoSEQ multiplex PCR was the method, and the copy in TCRdb shows in-frame clones only, minus some. The table lists approximately 150,000 clones, roughly two thirds of them singletons. General study findings and limits: Most of the TCR beta V segments (in an earlier analysis) were productive either about 87% or about 30% of the time. CMV antigen specificity of three CMV-associated chains was confirmed in vitro. Researchers reported in a later analysis that a missense DCLRE1C variant was tied to TCR beta V- and J-gene trimming. Of the V segments, some could not be distinguished, including TRBV6-2 and TRBV6-3, and were excluded.

This clone was seen only a few times. The antigen is unknown. The germline CDR1 and CDR2 sequences are SEHNR and FQNEAQ (reference sequence). Losses at the gene ends were 6 bases for V and 7 bases for J; bases not matched to a gene: 8. There are 14 residues in the CDR3. This chain links TRBV7-9 with TRBJ1-4, with 7 bases that match TRBD1. Sequencing was carried out using PBMCs. This sequence originates from a woman aged 25 to 39 in good health and CMV-seronegative. CDR3 amino acids: CASRGTGEVEKLFF. CDR3 coding DNA: TGTGCCAGCAGGGGTACAGGGGAGGTTGAAAAACTGTTTTTT.